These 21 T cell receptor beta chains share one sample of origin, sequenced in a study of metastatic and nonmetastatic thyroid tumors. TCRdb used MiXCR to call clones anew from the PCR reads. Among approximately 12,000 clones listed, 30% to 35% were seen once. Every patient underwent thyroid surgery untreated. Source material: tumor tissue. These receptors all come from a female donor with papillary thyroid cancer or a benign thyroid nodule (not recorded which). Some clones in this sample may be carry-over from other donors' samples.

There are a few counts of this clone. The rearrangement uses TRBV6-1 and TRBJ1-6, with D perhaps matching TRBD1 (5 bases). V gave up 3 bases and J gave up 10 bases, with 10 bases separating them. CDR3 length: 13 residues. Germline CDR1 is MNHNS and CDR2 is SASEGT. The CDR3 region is CASSDREESPLHF. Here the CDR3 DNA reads TGTGCCAGCAGTGACAGGGAAGAATCACCCCTCCACTTT.

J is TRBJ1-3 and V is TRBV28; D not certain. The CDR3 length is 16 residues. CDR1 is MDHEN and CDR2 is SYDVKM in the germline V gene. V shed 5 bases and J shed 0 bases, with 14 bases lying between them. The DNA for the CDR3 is TGTGCCAGCAGTCCGTGGGGAGGCCCCTCTGGAAACACCATATATTTT. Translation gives CASSPWGGPSGNTIYF.

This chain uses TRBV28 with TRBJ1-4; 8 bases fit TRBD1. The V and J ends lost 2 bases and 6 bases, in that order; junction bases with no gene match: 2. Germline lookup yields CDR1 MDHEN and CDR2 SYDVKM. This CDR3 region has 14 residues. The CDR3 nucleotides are TGTGCCAGCAGTTTACGACAGGGGTATGAAAAACTGTTTTTT. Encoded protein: CASSLRQGYEKLFF. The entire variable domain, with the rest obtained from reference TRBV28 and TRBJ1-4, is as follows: DVKVTQSSRYLVKRTGEKVFLECVQDMDHENMFWYRQDPGLGLRLIYFSYDVKMKEKGDIPEGYSVSREKKERFSLILESASTNQTSMYLCASSLRQGYEKLFFGSGTQLSVL.

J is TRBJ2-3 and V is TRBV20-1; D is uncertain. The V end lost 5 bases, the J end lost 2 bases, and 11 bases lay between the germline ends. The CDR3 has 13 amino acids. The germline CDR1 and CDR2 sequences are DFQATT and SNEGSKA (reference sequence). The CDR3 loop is CSAAEPTTDTQYF. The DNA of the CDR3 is TGCAGTGCTGCGGAACCTACCACAGATACGCAGTATTTT.

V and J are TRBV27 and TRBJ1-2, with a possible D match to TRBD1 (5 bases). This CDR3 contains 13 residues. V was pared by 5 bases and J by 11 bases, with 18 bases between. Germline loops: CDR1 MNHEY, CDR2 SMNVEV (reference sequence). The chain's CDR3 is CASSPGLVDRYTF. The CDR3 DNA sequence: TGTGCCAGCAGTCCAGGGCTTGTGGATCGTTACACCTTC.

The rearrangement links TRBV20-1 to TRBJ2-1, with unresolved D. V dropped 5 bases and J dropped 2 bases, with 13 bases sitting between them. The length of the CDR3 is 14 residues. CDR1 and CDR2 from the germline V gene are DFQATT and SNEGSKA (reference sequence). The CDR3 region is CSARLGHAYNEQFF. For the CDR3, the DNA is TGCAGTGCTCGGCTAGGTCATGCCTACAATGAGCAGTTCTTC.

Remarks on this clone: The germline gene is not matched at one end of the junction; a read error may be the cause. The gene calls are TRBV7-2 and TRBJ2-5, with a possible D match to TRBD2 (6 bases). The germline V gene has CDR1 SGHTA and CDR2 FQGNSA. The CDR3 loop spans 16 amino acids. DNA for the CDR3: TGTGCCAGCAGCCTAACCACCGGGACGGGGGAAGAGACCAAGTACTTC. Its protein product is CASSLTTGTGEETKYF.

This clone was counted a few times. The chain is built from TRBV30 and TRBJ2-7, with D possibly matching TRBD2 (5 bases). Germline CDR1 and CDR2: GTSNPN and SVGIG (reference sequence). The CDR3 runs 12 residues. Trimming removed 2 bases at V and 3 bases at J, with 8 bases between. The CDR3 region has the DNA TGTGCCTGGAGTCCTAGCTTCTACGAGCAGTACTTC. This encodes CAWSPSFYEQYF.

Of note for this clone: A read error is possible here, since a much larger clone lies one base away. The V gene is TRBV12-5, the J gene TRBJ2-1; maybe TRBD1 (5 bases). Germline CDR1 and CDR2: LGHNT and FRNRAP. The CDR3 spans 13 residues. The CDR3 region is CASGPPWGNERFF. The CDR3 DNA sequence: TGTGCTAGTGGTCCCCCTTGGGGCAATGAGCGGTTCTTC.

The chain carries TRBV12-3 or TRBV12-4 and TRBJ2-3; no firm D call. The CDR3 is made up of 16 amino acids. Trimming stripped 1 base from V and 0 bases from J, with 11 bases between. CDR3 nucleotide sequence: TGTGCCAGCAGTTTAGGCGGATATAGTAGCACAGATACGCAGTATTTT. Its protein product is CASSLGGYSSTDTQYF.

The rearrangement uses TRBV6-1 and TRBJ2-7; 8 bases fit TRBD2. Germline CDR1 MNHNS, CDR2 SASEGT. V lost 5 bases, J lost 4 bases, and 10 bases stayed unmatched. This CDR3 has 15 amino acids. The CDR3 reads CASSPQTSGSYEQYF. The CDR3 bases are TGTGCCAGCAGTCCTCAAACCAGCGGGAGTTACGAGCAGTACTTC.

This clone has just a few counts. Here the CDR3 DNA reads TGTGCCAGCAGCCCCGGAGGTTACGAGCAGTACTTC. This translates into CASSPGGYEQYF. This chain uses TRBV9 with TRBJ2-7; a possible D gene is TRBD2 (5 bases). V lost 4 bases, J lost 4 bases, and 9 bases lay in between. The germline V gene has CDR1 SGDLS and CDR2 YYNGEE. There are 12 residues in the CDR3.

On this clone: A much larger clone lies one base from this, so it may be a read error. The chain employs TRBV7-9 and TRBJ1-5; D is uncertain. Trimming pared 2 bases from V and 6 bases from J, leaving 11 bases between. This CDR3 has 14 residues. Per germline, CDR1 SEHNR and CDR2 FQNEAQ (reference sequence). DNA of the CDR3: TGTGCCAGCAGCTTAAGCGGGGAAGGTCAGCCCCAGCATTTT. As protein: CASSLSGEGQPQHF.

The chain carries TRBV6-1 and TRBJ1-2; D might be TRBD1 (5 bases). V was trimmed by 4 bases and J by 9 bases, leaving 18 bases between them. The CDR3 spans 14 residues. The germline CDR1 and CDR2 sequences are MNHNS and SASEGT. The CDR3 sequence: CASSGLDSGHCYTF. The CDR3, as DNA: TGTGCCAGCAGTGGCCTAGACAGTGGCCATTGCTACACCTTC.

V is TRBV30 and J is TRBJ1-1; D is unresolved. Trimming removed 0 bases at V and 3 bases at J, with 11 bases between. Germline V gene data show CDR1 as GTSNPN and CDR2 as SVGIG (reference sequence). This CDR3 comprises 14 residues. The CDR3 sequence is CAWSVTQGYTEAFF. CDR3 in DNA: TGTGCCTGGAGTGTTACACAAGGATACACTGAAGCTTTCTTT.

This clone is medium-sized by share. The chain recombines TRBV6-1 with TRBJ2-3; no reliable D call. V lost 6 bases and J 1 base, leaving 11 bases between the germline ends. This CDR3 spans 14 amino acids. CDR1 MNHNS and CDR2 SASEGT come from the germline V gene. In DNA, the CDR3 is TGTGCCAGCAGCACCGGGCCACGCACAGATACGCAGTATTTT. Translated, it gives CASSTGPRTDTQYF.

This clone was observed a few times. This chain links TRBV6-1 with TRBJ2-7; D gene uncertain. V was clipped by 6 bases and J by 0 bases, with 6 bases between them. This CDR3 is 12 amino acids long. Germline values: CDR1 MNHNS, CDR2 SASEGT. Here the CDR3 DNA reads TGTGCCAGCAGGGTCAGCTCCTACGAGCAGTACTTC. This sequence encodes CASRVSSYEQYF.

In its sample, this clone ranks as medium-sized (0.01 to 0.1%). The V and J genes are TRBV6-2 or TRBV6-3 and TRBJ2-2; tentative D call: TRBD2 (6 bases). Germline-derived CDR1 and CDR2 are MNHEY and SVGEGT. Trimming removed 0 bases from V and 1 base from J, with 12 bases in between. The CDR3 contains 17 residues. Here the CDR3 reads CASSYSIGSGNTGELFF. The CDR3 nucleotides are TGTGCCAGCAGTTACTCGATCGGTAGCGGGAACACCGGGGAGCTGTTTTTT.

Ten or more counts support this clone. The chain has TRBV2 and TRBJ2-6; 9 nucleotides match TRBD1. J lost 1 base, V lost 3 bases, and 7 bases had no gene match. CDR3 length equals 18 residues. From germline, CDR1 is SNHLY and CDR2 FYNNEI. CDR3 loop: CASSDTGGYPSGANVLTF. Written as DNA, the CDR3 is TGTGCCAGCAGTGATACAGGGGGCTACCCTTCTGGGGCCAACGTCCTGACTTTC. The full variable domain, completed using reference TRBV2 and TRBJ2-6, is EPEVTQTPSHQVTQMGQEVILRCVPISNHLYFYWYRQILGQKVEFLVSFYNNEISEKSEIFDDQFSVERPDGSNFTLKIRSTKLEDSAMYFCASSDTGGYPSGANVLTFGAGSRLTVL.

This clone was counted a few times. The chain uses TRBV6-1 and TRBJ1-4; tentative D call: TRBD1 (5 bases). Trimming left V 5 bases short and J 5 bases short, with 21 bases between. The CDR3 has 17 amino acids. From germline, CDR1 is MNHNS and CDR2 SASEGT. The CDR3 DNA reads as TGTGCCAGCAGTCCCTACCCGATACAGGCGGAGAATGAAAAACTGTTTTTT. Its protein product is CASSPYPIQAENEKLFF.

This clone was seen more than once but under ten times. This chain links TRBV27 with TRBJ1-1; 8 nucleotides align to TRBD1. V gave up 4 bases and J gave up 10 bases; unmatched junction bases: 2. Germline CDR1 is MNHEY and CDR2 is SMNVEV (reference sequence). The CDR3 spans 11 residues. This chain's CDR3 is CASSSTGGAFF. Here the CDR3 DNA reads TGTGCCAGCAGTTCCACAGGGGGAGCTTTCTTT.